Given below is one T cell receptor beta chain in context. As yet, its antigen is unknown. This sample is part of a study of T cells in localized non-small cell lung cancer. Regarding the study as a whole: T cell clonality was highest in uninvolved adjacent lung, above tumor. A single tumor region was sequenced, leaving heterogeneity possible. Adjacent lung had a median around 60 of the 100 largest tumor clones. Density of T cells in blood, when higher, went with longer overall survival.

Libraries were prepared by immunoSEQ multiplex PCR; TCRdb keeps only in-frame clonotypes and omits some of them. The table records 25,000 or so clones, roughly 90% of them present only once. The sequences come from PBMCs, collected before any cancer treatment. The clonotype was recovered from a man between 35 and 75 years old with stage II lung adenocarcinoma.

The chain's CDR3 is CASSGGSVYGYTF. In DNA, the CDR3 is TGTGCCAGCTCGGGGGGATCGGTCTATGGCTACACCTTC. The chain combines TRBV6-5 with TRBJ1-2; a weak D match, TRBD1 (5 bases). Germline CDR1 reads MNHEY; CDR2 reads SVGAGI. V lost 8 bases to trimming and J lost 4 bases, with 14 bases between them. The CDR3 is made up of 13 amino acids.